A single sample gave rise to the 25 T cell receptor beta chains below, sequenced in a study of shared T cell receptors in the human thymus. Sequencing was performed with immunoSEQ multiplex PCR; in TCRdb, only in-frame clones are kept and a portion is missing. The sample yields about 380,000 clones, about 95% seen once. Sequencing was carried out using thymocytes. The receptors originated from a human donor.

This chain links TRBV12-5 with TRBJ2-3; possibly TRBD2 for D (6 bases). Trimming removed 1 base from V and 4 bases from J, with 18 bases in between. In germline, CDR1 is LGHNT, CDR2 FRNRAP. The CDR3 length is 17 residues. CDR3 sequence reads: CASGLGRGGTHPDTQYF. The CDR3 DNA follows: TGTGCTAGTGGTTTGGGGCGCGGCGGGACCCATCCAGATACGCAGTATTTT.

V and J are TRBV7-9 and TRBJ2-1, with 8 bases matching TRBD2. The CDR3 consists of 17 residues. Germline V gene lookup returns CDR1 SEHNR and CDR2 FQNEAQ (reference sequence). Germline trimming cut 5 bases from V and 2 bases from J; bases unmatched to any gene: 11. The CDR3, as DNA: TGTGCCAGCAGCCCATTAGCGGGACCCGGCGCCTACAATGAGCAGTTCTTC. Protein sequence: CASSPLAGPGAYNEQFF.

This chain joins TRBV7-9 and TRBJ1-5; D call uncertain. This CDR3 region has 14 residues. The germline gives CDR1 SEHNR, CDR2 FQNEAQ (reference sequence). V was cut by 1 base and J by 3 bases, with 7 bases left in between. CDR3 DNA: TGTGCCAGCAGCTTAGTCCAGCACAATCAGCCCCAGCATTTT. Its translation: CASSLVQHNQPQHF.

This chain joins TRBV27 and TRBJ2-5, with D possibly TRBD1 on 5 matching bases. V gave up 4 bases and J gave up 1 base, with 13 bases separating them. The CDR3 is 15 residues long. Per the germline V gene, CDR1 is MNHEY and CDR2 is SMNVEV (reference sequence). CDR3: CASSSLQGSQETQYF. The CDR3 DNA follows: TGTGCCAGCAGTTCTCTCCAGGGATCCCAAGAGACCCAGTACTTC.

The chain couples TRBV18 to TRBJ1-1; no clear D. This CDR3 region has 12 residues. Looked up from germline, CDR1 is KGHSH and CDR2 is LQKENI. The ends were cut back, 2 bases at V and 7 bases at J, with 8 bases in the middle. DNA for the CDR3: TGTGCCAGCTCACCAGTCCGGGGTGAAGCTTTCTTT. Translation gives CASSPVRGEAFF.

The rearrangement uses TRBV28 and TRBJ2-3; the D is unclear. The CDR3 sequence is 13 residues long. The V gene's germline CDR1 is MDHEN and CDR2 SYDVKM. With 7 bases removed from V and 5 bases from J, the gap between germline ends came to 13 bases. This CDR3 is CASITIPGDTQYF. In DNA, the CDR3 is TGTGCCAGCATCACGATCCCGGGAGATACGCAGTATTTT.

CDR3 protein: CASSPTGWHTEAFF. The CDR3 DNA follows: TGTGCCAGCAGCCCGACAGGGTGGCACACTGAAGCTTTCTTT. This rearrangement joins TRBV4-2 to TRBJ1-1, with 7 bases fitting TRBD1. J lost 3 bases, V lost 4 bases, and 5 bases had no gene match. CDR3 length: 14 amino acids. The germline CDR1 and CDR2 sequences are LGHNA and YNFKEQ.

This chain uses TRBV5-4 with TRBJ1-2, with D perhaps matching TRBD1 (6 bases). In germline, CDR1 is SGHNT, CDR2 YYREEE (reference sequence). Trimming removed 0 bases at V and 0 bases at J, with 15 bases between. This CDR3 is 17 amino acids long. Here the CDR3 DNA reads TGTGCCAGCAGCTTGGAGGTCAGGGGAGGCACTAACTATGGCTACACCTTC. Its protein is CASSLEVRGGTNYGYTF.

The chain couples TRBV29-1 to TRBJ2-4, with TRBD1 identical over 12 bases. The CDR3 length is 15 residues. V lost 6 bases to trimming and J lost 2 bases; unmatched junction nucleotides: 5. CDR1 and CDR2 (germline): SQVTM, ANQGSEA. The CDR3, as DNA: TGCAGCGTGGCGGGACAGGGGGCTCCCAAAAACATTCAGTACTTC. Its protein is CSVAGQGAPKNIQYF.

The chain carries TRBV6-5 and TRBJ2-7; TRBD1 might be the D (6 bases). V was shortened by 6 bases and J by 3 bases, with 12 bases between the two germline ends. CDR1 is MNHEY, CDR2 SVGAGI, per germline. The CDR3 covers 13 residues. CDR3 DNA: TGTGCCAGCAGAGGGACACTGCACTACGAGCAGTACTTC. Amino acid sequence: CASRGTLHYEQYF.

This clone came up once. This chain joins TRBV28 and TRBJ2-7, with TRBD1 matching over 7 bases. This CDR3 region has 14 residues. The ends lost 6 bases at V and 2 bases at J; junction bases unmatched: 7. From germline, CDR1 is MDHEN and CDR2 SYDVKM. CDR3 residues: CASSYGDRTYEQYF. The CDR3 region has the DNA TGTGCCAGCAGCTACGGGGACAGAACCTACGAGCAGTACTTC.

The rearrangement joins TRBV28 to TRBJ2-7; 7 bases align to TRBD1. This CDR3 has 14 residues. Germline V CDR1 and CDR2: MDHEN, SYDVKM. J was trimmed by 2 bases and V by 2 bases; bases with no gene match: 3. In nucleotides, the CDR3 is TGTGCCAGCAGTTTAACAGGGGTTCCCTACGAGCAGTACTTC. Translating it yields CASSLTGVPYEQYF.

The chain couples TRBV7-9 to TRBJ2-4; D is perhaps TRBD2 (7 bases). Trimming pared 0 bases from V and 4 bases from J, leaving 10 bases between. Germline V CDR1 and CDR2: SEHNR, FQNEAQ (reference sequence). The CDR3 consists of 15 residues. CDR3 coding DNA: TGTGCCAGCAGCTTAGCGGGGGGGCCGAAAAACATTCAGTACTTC. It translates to CASSLAGGPKNIQYF.

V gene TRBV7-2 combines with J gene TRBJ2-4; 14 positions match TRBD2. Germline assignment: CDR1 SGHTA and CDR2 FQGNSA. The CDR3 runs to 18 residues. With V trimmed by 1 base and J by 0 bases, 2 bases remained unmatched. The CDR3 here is CASSLGLAGGIAKNIQYF. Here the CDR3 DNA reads TGTGCCAGCAGCTTAGGACTAGCGGGAGGGATAGCCAAAAACATTCAGTACTTC.

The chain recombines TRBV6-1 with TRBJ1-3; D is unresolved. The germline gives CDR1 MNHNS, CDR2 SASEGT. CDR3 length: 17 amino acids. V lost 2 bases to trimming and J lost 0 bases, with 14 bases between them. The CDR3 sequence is CASSEKEALLSGNTIYF. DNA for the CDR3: TGTGCCAGCAGTGAAAAAGAGGCACTTCTCTCTGGAAACACCATATATTTT.

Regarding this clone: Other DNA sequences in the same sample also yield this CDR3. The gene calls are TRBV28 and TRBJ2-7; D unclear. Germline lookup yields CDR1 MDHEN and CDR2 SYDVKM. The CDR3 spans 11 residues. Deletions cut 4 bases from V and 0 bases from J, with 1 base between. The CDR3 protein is CASSSSYEQYF. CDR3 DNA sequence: TGTGCCAGCAGTTCCTCCTACGAGCAGTACTTC.

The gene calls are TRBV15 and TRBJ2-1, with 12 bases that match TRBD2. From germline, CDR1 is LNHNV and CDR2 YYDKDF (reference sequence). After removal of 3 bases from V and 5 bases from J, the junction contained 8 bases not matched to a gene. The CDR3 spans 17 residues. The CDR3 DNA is TGTGCCACCAGCAGCCGCGGACTAGCGGGACTCCACAATGAGCAGTTCTTC. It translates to CATSSRGLAGLHNEQFF.

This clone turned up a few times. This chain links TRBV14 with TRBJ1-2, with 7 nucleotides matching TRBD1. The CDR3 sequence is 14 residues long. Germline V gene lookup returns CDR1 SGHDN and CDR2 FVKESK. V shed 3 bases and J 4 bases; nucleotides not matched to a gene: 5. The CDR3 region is CASSQGRQGYGYTF. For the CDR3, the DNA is TGTGCCAGCAGCCAGGGCCGACAGGGCTATGGCTACACCTTC.

The CDR3 DNA is TGTGCCAGCAGTATACGACCCTCCGGGACACCTAAGGTCGGGACTGAAGCTTTCTTT. Encoded protein: CASSIRPSGTPKVGTEAFF. This chain uses TRBV28 with TRBJ1-1; D possibly corresponds to TRBD1 (6 bases). There are 19 residues in the CDR3. Trimming left V 5 bases short and J 5 bases short, with 30 bases between. In germline, CDR1 is MDHEN, CDR2 SYDVKM.

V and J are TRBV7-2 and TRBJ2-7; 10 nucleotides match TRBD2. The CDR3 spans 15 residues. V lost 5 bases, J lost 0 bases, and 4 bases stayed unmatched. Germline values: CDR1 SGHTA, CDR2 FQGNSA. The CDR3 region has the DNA TGTGCCAGCAGCCCCAGCGGGAGGGCCTCCTACGAGCAGTACTTC. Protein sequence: CASSPSGRASYEQYF.

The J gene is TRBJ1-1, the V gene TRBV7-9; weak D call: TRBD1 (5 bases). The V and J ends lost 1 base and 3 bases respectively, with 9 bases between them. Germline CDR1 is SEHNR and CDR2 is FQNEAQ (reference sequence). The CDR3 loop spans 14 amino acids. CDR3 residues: CASSLVGDDTEAFF. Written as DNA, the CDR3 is TGTGCCAGCAGCTTAGTAGGGGACGACACTGAAGCTTTCTTT. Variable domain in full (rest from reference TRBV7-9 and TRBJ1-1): DTGVSQNPRHKITKRGQNVTFRCDPISEHNRLYWYRQTLGQGPEFLTYFQNEAQLEKSRLLSDRFSAERPKGSFSTLEIQRTEQGDSAMYLCASSLVGDDTEAFFGQGTRLTVV.

The CDR3 DNA is TGTGCCAGCAGCTCGGACAGGTTGCTGCCCCAGCATTTT. It encodes CASSSDRLLPQHF. The V and J genes are TRBV7-6 and TRBJ1-5; TRBD1 agrees at 7 bases. With V trimmed by 4 bases and J by 9 bases, 6 bases remained unmatched. This CDR3 contains 13 residues. Germline V CDR1 and CDR2: SGHVS, FNYEAQ.

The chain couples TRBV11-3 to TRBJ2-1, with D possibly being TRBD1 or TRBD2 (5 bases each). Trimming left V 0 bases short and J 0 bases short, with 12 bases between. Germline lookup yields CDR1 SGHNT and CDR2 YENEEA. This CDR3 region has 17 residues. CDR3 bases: TGTGCCAGCAGCTTAGATAATGGGGGTAGCTCCTACAATGAGCAGTTCTTC. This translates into CASSLDNGGSSYNEQFF.

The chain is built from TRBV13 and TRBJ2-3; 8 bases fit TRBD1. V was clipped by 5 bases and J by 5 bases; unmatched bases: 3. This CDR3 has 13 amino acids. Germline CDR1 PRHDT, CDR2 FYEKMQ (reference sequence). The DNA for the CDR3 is TGTGCCAGCAGCCAACAGGGGGAAGATACGCAGTATTTT. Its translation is CASSQQGEDTQYF.

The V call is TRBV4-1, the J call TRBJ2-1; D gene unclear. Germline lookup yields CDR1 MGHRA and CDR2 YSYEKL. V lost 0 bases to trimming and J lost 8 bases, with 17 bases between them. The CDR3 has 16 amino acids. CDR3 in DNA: TGCGCCAGCAGCCAAGAGGTGAGGCCTGGAAGGCATGAGCAGTTCTTC. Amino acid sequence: CASSQEVRPGRHEQFF.